A selection of T cell receptor beta chains follows, all from one sample in a study of tumor-infiltrating lymphocytes in primary liver carcinoma. Each CDR3 protein gets one entry after TCRdb re-called the multiplex PCR reads with MiXCR. Of about 110,000 distinct CDR3 sequences listed, roughly four fifths are singletons. What was sequenced was liver tumor tissue from sampling region 3. These receptors were collected from a man aged 40-55 years with primary liver carcinoma and hepatitis B virus infection. Both conserved end residues are part of each CDR3. The D gene is left open where the match is weak. Size values are once, few and many counts, or a class for expanded clones, and some rows have none.

d_call: .
v_call: TRBV29-1
clone_size: .
j_call: TRBJ2-4
cdr3_aa: CSIIHGRGIQYF
cdr3_nt: TGCAGCATAATACACGGGCGAGGCATTCAGTACTTC

d_call: .
v_call: TRBV14
clone_size: .
j_call: TRBJ2-3
cdr3_aa: CASSRGYTNTQYF
cdr3_nt: TGTGCCAGCAGCCGAGGATATACAAATACACAGTATTTT

d_call: .
v_call: TRBV6-2/TRBV6-3
clone_size: once
j_call: TRBJ2-3
cdr3_aa: CVSGYSSRDFTDTQYF
cdr3_nt: TGTGTCAGCGGTTACTCGTCCCGGGACTTCACAGATACGCAGTATTTT

d_call: .
v_call: TRBV5-4
clone_size: few
j_call: TRBJ2-7
cdr3_aa: CANSLRGLDEQYF
cdr3_nt: TGTGCCAACAGCTTACGGGGGCTGGACGAGCAGTACTTC

d_call: .
v_call: TRBV6-6
clone_size: .
j_call: TRBJ2-6
cdr3_aa: CASSKHSGTTNSGANVLNF
cdr3_nt: TGTGCCAGCAGTAAACACTCCGGGACAACTAACTCTGGGGCCAACGTCCTGAATTTC

d_call: TRBD1
v_call: TRBV28
clone_size: .
j_call: TRBJ2-7
cdr3_aa: CVSSSQRQGYEQYF
cdr3_nt: TGTGTCAGCAGTTCACAGCGACAGGGGTACGAGCAGTACTTC

d_call: TRBD2
v_call: TRBV29-1
clone_size: .
j_call: TRBJ2-1
cdr3_aa: CSGTSGKLYEQLF
cdr3_nt: TGCAGCGGGACTAGCGGAAAGCTCTATGAGCAGCTATTC

d_call: .
v_call: TRBV11-2
clone_size: .
j_call: TRBJ2-7
cdr3_aa: CASTLGGYKQYF
cdr3_nt: TGTGCCAGCACTCTCGGGGGCTACAAGCAGTACTTC

d_call: .
v_call: TRBV15
clone_size: .
j_call: TRBJ2-7
cdr3_aa: CATSRDDTATYEQYF
cdr3_nt: TGTGCCACCAGCAGAGATGACACAGCTACCTACGAGCAGTACTTC

d_call: .
v_call: TRBV11-2
clone_size: few
j_call: TRBJ2-2
cdr3_aa: CASITDSDTGELFF
cdr3_nt: TGTGCCAGCATCACAGACTCTGACACGGGGGAGCTGTTTTTT

d_call: .
v_call: TRBV7-9
clone_size: .
j_call: TRBJ1-3
cdr3_aa: CASSPHSGVSGNTIYF
cdr3_nt: TGTGCCAGCAGTCCACACTCCGGGGTGAGTGGAAACACCATATATTTT

d_call: TRBD1
v_call: TRBV6-1
clone_size: .
j_call: TRBJ2-5
cdr3_aa: CAGSEEEGTGQETQYF
cdr3_nt: TGTGCCGGCAGTGAAGAGGAAGGGACAGGTCAAGAGACCCAGTACTTC

d_call: TRBD1
v_call: TRBV29-1
clone_size: once
j_call: TRBJ1-1
cdr3_aa: CSVTGDAVNIEAFF
cdr3_nt: TGCAGCGTGACAGGGGATGCAGTGAACATTGAAGCTTTCTTT

d_call: .
v_call: TRBV6-1
clone_size: .
j_call: TRBJ2-3
cdr3_aa: CAISRTDTQYF
cdr3_nt: TGTGCCATTAGTCGAACAGATACGCAGTATTTT

d_call: .
v_call: TRBV6-1
clone_size: .
j_call: TRBJ2-1
cdr3_aa: CASSMKAQTEQFF
cdr3_nt: TGCGCCAGCAGTATGAAGGCACAGACTGAGCAGTTCTTC

d_call: .
v_call: TRBV6-6
clone_size: medium-sized
j_call: TRBJ2-2
cdr3_aa: CASTTGGANTGELFF
cdr3_nt: TGTGCCAGCACTACAGGGGGGGCGAACACCGGGGAGCTGTTTTTT

d_call: .
v_call: TRBV4-1
clone_size: once
j_call: TRBJ2-1
cdr3_aa: CASNQAGLVSEQFF
cdr3_nt: TGCGCCAGCAACCAAGCGGGTTTAGTTAGTGAGCAGTTCTTC

d_call: .
v_call: TRBV11-2
clone_size: .
j_call: TRBJ2-5
cdr3_aa: CASSITPHDGETQYF
cdr3_nt: TGTGCCAGCAGCATAACCCCCCATGACGGAGAGACCCAATACTTC

d_call: .
v_call: TRBV10-3
clone_size: .
j_call: TRBJ2-3
cdr3_aa: CANSVGQTRDTQYF
cdr3_nt: TGTGCCAACAGTGTTGGACAAACCCGGGATACGCAGTATTTT

d_call: .
v_call: TRBV10-3
clone_size: .
j_call: TRBJ2-7
cdr3_aa: CTISESVQPVRRAYEQYF
cdr3_nt: TGTACCATCAGTGAGTCGGTCCAGCCAGTCCGTAGAGCCTACGAGCAGTACTTC

d_call: .
v_call: TRBV6-6
clone_size: .
j_call: TRBJ2-6
cdr3_aa: CASRVGGLSSGTNVLTF
cdr3_nt: TGTGCCAGCAGGGTTGGGGGTCTATCCTCTGGGACCAATGTCCTGACTTTC

d_call: .
v_call: TRBV19
clone_size: .
j_call: TRBJ2-1
cdr3_aa: CASSSGTTATREQFF
cdr3_nt: TGTGCCAGTAGTTCCGGGACAACGGCTACTCGTGAGCAGTTCTTC

d_call: TRBD1
v_call: TRBV28
clone_size: .
j_call: TRBJ1-5
cdr3_aa: CASNLQGATQPQHF
cdr3_nt: TGTGCGAGCAATCTTCAGGGGGCGACTCAGCCCCAGCATTTT

d_call: .
v_call: TRBV7-9
clone_size: .
j_call: TRBJ2-1
cdr3_aa: CAISLSLAGSYNEQFF
cdr3_nt: TGTGCCATCAGCTTAAGCCTAGCTGGCTCCTACAATGAGCAGTTCTTC

d_call: .
v_call: TRBV11-3
clone_size: .
j_call: TRBJ1-1
cdr3_aa: CASSLTGGISEAFF
cdr3_nt: TGTGCCAGCAGCTTAACGGGAGGGATCAGTGAAGCTTTCTTT

d_call: .
v_call: TRBV3-1
clone_size: .
j_call: TRBJ1-1
cdr3_aa: CANSNGYTEAFF
cdr3_nt: TGTGCCAACAGCAATGGGTACACTGAAGCTTTCTTT

d_call: .
v_call: TRBV4-3
clone_size: .
j_call: TRBJ2-1
cdr3_aa: CASSQFPPLVDNEQFF
cdr3_nt: TGCGCCAGCAGCCAATTCCCCCCACTGGTGGACAATGAGCAGTTCTTC

d_call: .
v_call: TRBV11-3
clone_size: .
j_call: TRBJ2-7
cdr3_aa: CTSSPGEGDYEQYF
cdr3_nt: TGTACCAGCAGCCCTGGAGAAGGGGATTATGAGCAGTACTTC

d_call: .
v_call: TRBV12-3/TRBV12-4
clone_size: .
j_call: TRBJ2-7
cdr3_aa: CASSQGWGAYEQYF
cdr3_nt: TGTGCCAGCAGCCAAGGATGGGGGGCCTATGAGCAGTACTTC

d_call: .
v_call: TRBV4-3
clone_size: .
j_call: TRBJ2-7
cdr3_aa: CASSQGNGVKKYF
cdr3_nt: TGCGCCAGCAGCCAAGGGAATGGAGTCAAAAAGTACTTC

d_call: .
v_call: TRBV11-2
clone_size: .
j_call: TRBJ2-5
cdr3_aa: CASSLGVSGQETQYF
cdr3_nt: TGCGCCAGCAGCCTAGGGGTTAGCGGACAAGAGACCCAGTACTTC

d_call: .
v_call: TRBV6-1
clone_size: .
j_call: TRBJ1-5
cdr3_aa: CASTMAPNQPQRF
cdr3_nt: TGTGCAAGCACGATGGCACCGAATCAGCCCCAGCGTTTT

d_call: .
v_call: TRBV6-6
clone_size: once
j_call: TRBJ2-5
cdr3_aa: CANSYSGDLRTQYF
cdr3_nt: TGTGCCAACAGTTACTCTGGGGACTTGAGGACCCAGTACTTC

d_call: TRBD1
v_call: TRBV6-5
clone_size: .
j_call: TRBJ2-2
cdr3_aa: CASRKGQGFGLNTGDLFF
cdr3_nt: TGTGCCAGCAGGAAGGGACAGGGGTTTGGGTTGAATACCGGGGACCTGTTTTTT

d_call: TRBD1
v_call: TRBV6-1
clone_size: .
j_call: TRBJ2-6
cdr3_aa: CASSAGQVLFSGANVLTF
cdr3_nt: TGTGCCAGCAGTGCCGGACAGGTGCTATTCTCTGGGGCCAACGTCCTGACTTTC

d_call: TRBD2
v_call: TRBV29-1
clone_size: .
j_call: TRBJ2-1
cdr3_aa: CSSERGVCEQFF
cdr3_nt: TGCAGCTCAGAACGGGGGGTGTGTGAGCAGTTCTTC

d_call: TRBD2
v_call: TRBV6-2/TRBV6-3
clone_size: .
j_call: TRBJ2-1
cdr3_aa: CASKGSGRTEQIF
cdr3_nt: TGTGCCAGCAAGGGAAGCGGGAGGACCGAGCAAATCTTC

d_call: .
v_call: TRBV29-1
clone_size: .
j_call: TRBJ2-1
cdr3_aa: CSPHRPTDYEQFF
cdr3_nt: TGCAGCCCTCACCGTCCGACCGACTATGAGCAGTTCTTC

d_call: .
v_call: TRBV28
clone_size: .
j_call: TRBJ2-5
cdr3_aa: CASSRRRPSTWCQYF
cdr3_nt: TGTGCCAGCAGTCGGAGGAGACCCTCAACTTGGTGCCAGTACTTC

d_call: .
v_call: TRBV11-2
clone_size: .
j_call: TRBJ2-6
cdr3_aa: CASSMGGGMGISLSGANVLTF
cdr3_nt: TGTGCCAGCAGCATGGGGGGAGGCATGGGCATTTCCCTCTCTGGGGCTAACGTCCTGACTTTC

d_call: TRBD1
v_call: TRBV29-1
clone_size: .
j_call: TRBJ2-5
cdr3_aa: CSVEVDRGRVETQYF
cdr3_nt: TGCAGCGTTGAAGTGGACAGGGGGCGAGTTGAGACCCAGTACTTC